This note documents a single T cell receptor beta chain sequence. Its antigen is as yet unknown. At the DNA level, this CDR3 is encoded by other sequences in the same sample as well. These data are taken from a study of memory CD4+ T cells and cytomegalovirus serostatus. Whole-study context: Healthy Belgian adult donors included several CMV-positive and 24 CMV-negative people. Study outcomes and limitations: Each of 67 CMV-associated TCRbeta sequences occurred in one to five individuals.

Single viable CD3+CD4+CD8-CD45RO+ cells were sorted as the memory CD4+ T cells. CMV serostatus came from serum IgG against pp150, pp28, p38, p52. V dropped 4 bases and J dropped 5 bases, with 4 bases sitting between them. Germline lookup yields CDR1 SNHLY and CDR2 FYNNEI. The CDR3 covers 11 residues. As processed by the authors: After removing out-of-frame reads, over 2 million distinct TCRbeta sequences remained. Some clones are missing from TCRdb's copy, which holds only in-frame ones; the method was immunoSEQ multiplex PCR. V and J calls and clone size are copied from that table; D and trimming were computed from the DNA. The sample shows 25,000 to 30,000 clones, under 85% of them seen only once.

Input material: memory CD4+ T cells from blood. This TCR was sampled from an adult in good health and CMV-seronegative. The V and J genes are TRBV2 and TRBJ2-3; D unclear. The CDR3 coding sequence is TGTGCCAGCAGTGTGGGAGATACGCAGTATTTT. It encodes CASSVGDTQYF.